The 28 T cell receptor beta chains presented below share a single source sample, sequenced in a study of identical twins. TCRdb fed the 5' RACE reads into MiXCR, producing one record per CDR3 protein. The top ten hold less than 0.35% of the sample, which has 1.5 million to 2 million distinct CDR3 sequences, less than 40% seen once. The material sequenced was cord blood. Receptors originate from a newborn girl in good health.

The table lists this clonotype with a few counts. This chain links TRBV7-2 with TRBJ2-1; 10 nucleotides match TRBD2. In germline, CDR1 is SGHTA, CDR2 FQGNSA. With V trimmed by 5 bases and J by 0 bases, 4 bases remained unmatched. The CDR3 runs to 16 residues. The CDR3 nucleotides are TGTGCCAGCAGCCGGGGGACTAGCGCCTCCTACAATGAGCAGTTCTTC. Its protein is CASSRGTSASYNEQFF.

The chain carries TRBV5-1 and TRBJ2-2; D is uncertain. Germline CDR1 and CDR2: SGHRS and YFSETQ. This CDR3 contains 15 residues. With 4 bases removed from V and 2 bases from J, the gap between germline ends came to 12 bases. CDR3: CASSPVRENTGELFF. The CDR3, as DNA: TGCGCCAGCAGCCCTGTAAGGGAAAACACCGGGGAGCTGTTTTTT.

The chain uses TRBV29-1 and TRBJ1-2; TRBD1 agrees at 10 bases. Looked up from germline, CDR1 is SQVTM and CDR2 is ANQGSEA. Trimming at V came to 4 bases and at J to 4 bases, leaving 3 bases not matched to a gene. The CDR3 is 13 residues long. CDR3 coding DNA: TGCAGCGTTGGGACAGGGGGGATCTATGGCTACACCTTC. As protein: CSVGTGGIYGYTF. The full variable domain, completed using reference TRBV29-1 and TRBJ1-2, is SAVISQKPSRDICQRGTSLTIQCQVDSQVTMMFWYRQQPGQSLTLIATANQGSEATYESGFVIDKFPISRPNLTFSTLTVSNMSPEDSSIYLCSVGTGGIYGYTFGSGTRLTVV.

Only a few counts were recorded for this clonotype. The gene calls are TRBV12-3 or TRBV12-4 and TRBJ1-6; TRBD1 matches 7 bases. Trimming took 3 bases from V and 7 from J; bases not matched to a gene: 3. This CDR3 is built from 14 residues. The CDR3 DNA sequence: TGTGCCAGCAGTTTCCAGACAGGGAATTCACCCCTCCACTTT. Amino acids: CASSFQTGNSPLHF.

This chain links TRBV4-2 with TRBJ2-1; possibly TRBD1 for D (7 bases). Near its end, the DNA agrees better with TRBJ2-7, so the J call may be wrong. Per germline, CDR1 LGHNA and CDR2 YNFKEQ. The CDR3 covers 16 residues. The CDR3 sequence: CASSPRGDSSYNEQYF. CDR3 nucleotides: TGTGCCAGCAGCCCCAGGGGGGATAGCTCCTACAATGAGCAGTACTTC.

Turning to this clonotype: This may be a read error: a much more frequent sequence differs by one nucleotide. This chain links TRBV6-2 or TRBV6-3 with TRBJ2-5; possibly TRBD1 for D (6 bases). From germline, CDR1 is MNHEY and CDR2 SVGEGT. This CDR3 has 13 residues. Trimming shortened V by 5 bases and J by 11 bases, and 18 bases separated the two germline ends. CDR3 loop: CASSPTGTYVQYF. In DNA, the CDR3 is TGTGCCAGCAGTCCAACAGGGACCTACGTGCAGTACTTC.

A few counts support this clonotype. The rearrangement uses TRBV10-3 and TRBJ2-1, with a weak D call TRBD2 (6 bases). The V end was cut by 2 bases, the J end by 10 bases, with 12 bases between. Germline lookup yields CDR1 ENHRY and CDR2 SYGVKD. The CDR3 is 13 residues long. CDR3 in amino acids: CAISENRDSEQFF. CDR3 nucleotide sequence: TGTGCCATCAGTGAGAACCGGGACTCAGAGCAGTTCTTC.

This chain connects TRBV20-1 to TRBJ1-2; D is ambiguous. The CDR3 consists of 14 residues. Per the germline V gene, CDR1 is DFQATT and CDR2 is SNEGSKA (reference sequence). Trimming removed 1 base at V and 0 bases at J, with 9 bases between. The CDR3 here is CSARGRASNYGYTF. CDR3 DNA sequence: TGCAGTGCTAGAGGGCGGGCGTCTAACTATGGCTACACCTTC.

The chain has TRBV21-1 and TRBJ2-7; TRBD2 reflects the table's D call only, with no check against the DNA. TRBV21-1 has pseudogene status. The CDR3 loop spans 22 amino acids. The CDR3: CASSKVGGAYQTPTEPPYEQYF. The CDR3 region has the DNA TGTGCCAGCAGCAAAGTTGGAGGGGCATACCAAACGCCTACAGAACCCCCCTACGAGCAGTACTTC.

The V and J genes are TRBV15 and TRBJ1-1; D is perhaps TRBD1 (6 bases). Germline CDR1 reads LNHNV; CDR2 reads YYDKDF (reference sequence). The V end was cut by 0 bases, the J end by 1 base, with 9 bases between. The CDR3 contains 15 residues. This CDR3 reads CATSRDPGQNTEAFF. CDR3 sequence (DNA): TGTGCCACCAGCAGAGATCCGGGACAGAACACTGAAGCTTTCTTT.

This CDR3 reads CASRPRLAGPGELFF. CDR3 coding DNA: TGTGCCAGCAGACCCCGACTAGCGGGGCCCGGGGAGCTGTTTTTT. V and J are TRBV4-2 and TRBJ2-2; TRBD2 matches at 11 bases. Germline V lookup: CDR1 LGHNA, CDR2 YNFKEQ. V lost 6 bases to trimming and J lost 6 bases; unmatched junction nucleotides: 6. This CDR3 region has 15 residues.

In its sample, this clonotype was seen a few times. The chain employs TRBV28 and TRBJ2-3; 11 positions agree with TRBD1. Per the germline V gene, CDR1 is MDHEN and CDR2 is SYDVKM. V shed 8 bases and J 0 bases; nucleotides not matched to a gene: 13. This CDR3 is built from 18 residues. DNA for the CDR3: TGTGCCAGCCTACCCTCGGGGACAGGGGGTCCGAGCACAGATACGCAGTATTTT. Its translation: CASLPSGTGGPSTDTQYF.

This clonotype was detected only a few times. The chain joins TRBV3-1 to TRBJ2-1; TRBD2 matches at 10 bases. The CDR3 contains 17 residues. Germline CDR1 reads LGHDT; CDR2 reads YNNKEL (reference sequence). The V gene end was trimmed by 4 bases and the J gene end by 1 base; junction bases not matched to a gene: 7. CDR3 sequence (DNA): TGTGCCAGCAGCCGAATAGCGGGGGGCTCTTCCTACAATGAGCAGTTCTTC. As protein: CASSRIAGGSSYNEQFF.

The V and J genes are TRBV6-6 and TRBJ1-2, with D perhaps TRBD1 (6 bases). The V gene lost 2 bases and the J gene lost 7 bases, with 14 bases spanning the gap. Germline loops: CDR1 MNHNY, CDR2 SVGAGI (reference sequence). This CDR3 spans 14 amino acids. CDR3 sequence: CASSYLRTELGYTF. The CDR3 DNA is TGTGCCAGCAGTTACCTCAGGACAGAGCTTGGCTACACCTTC.

V gene TRBV4-2 combines with J gene TRBJ2-3; 10 bases match TRBD2. Germline assignment: CDR1 LGHNA and CDR2 YNFKEQ. This CDR3 contains 19 residues. V lost 1 base to trimming and J lost 3 bases; unmatched junction nucleotides: 13. CDR3 amino acids: CASSQVGLAGAGTTDTQYF. The CDR3 nucleotides read TGTGCCAGCAGCCAAGTCGGTCTAGCGGGGGCCGGGACTACAGATACGCAGTATTTT.

This sequence joins TRBV12-3 or TRBV12-4 and TRBJ1-6, with TRBD1 identical over 7 bases. V gave up 4 bases and J gave up 9 bases; unmatched junction bases: 9. This CDR3 has 15 amino acids. CDR3 DNA sequence: TGTGCCAGCAGTTGGGAGACAGGGAGCGGTTCACCCCTCCACTTT. As protein: CASSWETGSGSPLHF.

The CDR3 sequence: CASVVGGRRYEQYF. DNA for the CDR3: TGTGCCAGCGTCGTAGGCGGGAGACGCTACGAGCAGTACTTC. V gene TRBV9 combines with J gene TRBJ2-7; TRBD2 matches 7 bases. The CDR3 spans 14 residues. CDR1 is SGDLS, CDR2 YYNGEE, per germline. V lost 7 bases to trimming and J lost 3 bases; unmatched junction nucleotides: 10.

The chain uses TRBV7-6 and TRBJ2-4, with 10 bases fitting TRBD2. Germline CDR1 and CDR2: SGHVS and FNYEAQ. The CDR3 is 20 amino acids. With V trimmed by 5 bases and J by 0 bases, 16 bases remained unmatched. The CDR3 DNA is TGTGCCAGCAGCCCGGTGGCTAGCGGGGGTCAAACCCTAGCCAAAAACATTCAGTACTTC. As protein: CASSPVASGGQTLAKNIQYF.

This clonotype was recorded a few times. The rearrangement joins TRBV10-3 to TRBJ1-1; 11 nucleotides align to TRBD1. The CDR3 extends over 15 amino acids. CDR1 and CDR2 from the germline V gene are ENHRY and SYGVKD. With 3 bases clipped from V and 5 bases from J, the junction kept 5 bases outside the gene matches. The CDR3 DNA reads TGTGCCATCAGTGACCTTGGGACAGGGGGGACTGAAGCTTTCTTT. Translated: CAISDLGTGGTEAFF.

Worth noting for this clonotype: One junction end does not reproduce the germline sequence, and a read error may be involved. The V and J genes are TRBV5-5 and TRBJ2-1, with D perhaps TRBD1 (6 bases). The CDR3 contains 15 residues. Germline assignment: CDR1 SGHKS and CDR2 YYEKEE (reference sequence). The CDR3 bases are TGTGCCAGCGGCTTTCATGGACAGCCCTACAATGAGCAGTTCTTC. Amino acids: CASGFHGQPYNEQFF.

The chain recombines TRBV7-2 with TRBJ1-2; no clear D gene. This CDR3 comprises 15 residues. V lost 5 bases to trimming and J lost 4 bases, with 17 bases between them. In germline, CDR1 is SGHTA, CDR2 FQGNSA. The CDR3 sequence is CASSRDPVSGYGYTF. CDR3 sequence (DNA): TGTGCCAGCAGCAGAGACCCGGTGTCGGGCTATGGCTACACCTTC.

As regards this clonotype: The junction shows a germline mismatch at one end, possibly a read error. V is TRBV20-1 and J is TRBJ2-4, with 7 positions matching TRBD2. This CDR3 has 13 amino acids. The germline CDR1 and CDR2 sequences are DFQATT and SNEGSKA (reference sequence). CDR3 residues: CSARDRLAREQYF. The CDR3 DNA follows: TGCAGTGCTAGGGATCGTTTAGCGCGGGAGCAGTACTTT.

The V and J genes are TRBV6-1 and TRBJ2-7; the D is unclear. Trimming took 5 bases from V and 0 from J, leaving 17 bases between them. CDR1 and CDR2 (germline): MNHNS, SASEGT. The CDR3 has 16 amino acids. The CDR3 loop reads CASSISLSASSYEQYF. The CDR3 DNA follows: TGTGCCAGCAGTATTTCCCTTTCGGCGAGCTCCTACGAGCAGTACTTC.

This clonotype came up once. The chain links TRBV10-1 to TRBJ2-4; 8 nucleotides match TRBD1. The CDR3 spans 18 residues. Losses at the gene ends were 1 base for V and 13 bases for J; bases not matched to a gene: 21. Germline lookup yields CDR1 WNHNN and CDR2 SYGVQD (reference sequence). CDR3 coding DNA: TGCGCCAGCAGTGAGTTTCCATCAGGGGGCTACATGTGGAATGAGCAGTACTTC. Translated: CASSEFPSGGYMWNEQYF.

The V gene is TRBV25-1, the J gene TRBJ2-1; 12 bases map to TRBD1. The length of the CDR3 is 22 residues. Trimming at V came to 1 base and at J to 6 bases, leaving 22 bases not matched to a gene. Germline CDR1 is MGHDK and CDR2 is SYGVNS. CDR3 nucleotide sequence: TGTGCCAGCAGTGAATTTAGGTTCGTCCGGGACAGGGGGCGCTTGGCGGCCAATGAGCAGTTCTTC. Its translation: CASSEFRFVRDRGRLAANEQFF.

As to this clonotype: A much larger clonotype is one base distant, so this may be a read error. The J gene is TRBJ2-3, the V gene TRBV3-1; D uncertain. Germline V gene sequence: CDR1 LGHDT, CDR2 YNNKEL (reference sequence). The CDR3 is made up of 15 amino acids. With 1 base removed from V and 5 bases from J, the gap between germline ends came to 13 bases. CDR3 sequence: CASSQALRHRDTQYF. The CDR3, as DNA: TGTGCCAGCAGCCAAGCCCTTAGACACCGAGATACGCAGTATTTT.

In its sample, this clonotype was seen a few times. V usage is TRBV2 and J usage is TRBJ1-5; D gene uncertain. CDR1 SNHLY and CDR2 FYNNEI come from the germline V gene. V shed 4 bases and J shed 0 bases, with 10 bases lying between them. The CDR3 has 15 amino acids. This CDR3 is CASSGYGSSNQPQHF. The DNA of the CDR3 is TGTGCCAGCAGTGGGTACGGCAGTAGCAATCAGCCCCAGCATTTT.

The chain joins TRBV7-8 to TRBJ2-4; perhaps TRBD1 as D (6 bases). CDR3 length equals 14 residues. The V end lost 2 bases, the J end lost 9 bases, and 14 bases lay between the germline ends. Germline V lookup: CDR1 SGHVS, CDR2 FQNEAQ. For the CDR3, the DNA is TGTGCCAGCAGCTTACCGGACAGCCGGGGCATTCAGTACTTC. It yields the protein CASSLPDSRGIQYF.